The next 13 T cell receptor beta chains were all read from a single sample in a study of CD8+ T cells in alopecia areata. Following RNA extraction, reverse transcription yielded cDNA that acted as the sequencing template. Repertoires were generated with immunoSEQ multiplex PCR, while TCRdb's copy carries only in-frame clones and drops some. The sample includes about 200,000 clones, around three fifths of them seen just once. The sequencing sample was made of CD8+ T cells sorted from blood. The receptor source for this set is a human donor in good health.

The chain's CDR3 is CASSGPGGRTGELFF. CDR3 DNA: TGTGCCAGCAGCGGGCCAGGGGGAAGGACCGGGGAGCTGTTTTTT. The chain is built from TRBV7-9 and TRBJ2-2; 7 nucleotides agree with TRBD1. Germline trimming cut 5 bases from V and 5 bases from J; bases unmatched to any gene: 8. Germline V lookup: CDR1 SEHNR, CDR2 FQNEAQ (reference sequence). The CDR3 sequence is 15 residues long.

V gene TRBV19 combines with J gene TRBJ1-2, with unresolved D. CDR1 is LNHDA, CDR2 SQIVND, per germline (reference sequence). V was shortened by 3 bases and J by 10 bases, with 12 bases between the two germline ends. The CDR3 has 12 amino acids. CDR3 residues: CASSIADGPYTF. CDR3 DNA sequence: TGTGCCAGTAGTATCGCAGACGGACCCTACACCTTC.

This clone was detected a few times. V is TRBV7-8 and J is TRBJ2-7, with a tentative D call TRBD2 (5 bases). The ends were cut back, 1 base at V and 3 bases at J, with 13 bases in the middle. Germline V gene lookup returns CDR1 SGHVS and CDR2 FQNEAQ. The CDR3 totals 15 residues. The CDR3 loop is CASSLGEGIGYEQYF. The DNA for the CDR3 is TGTGCCAGCAGCTTAGGAGAGGGAATTGGCTACGAGCAGTACTTC.

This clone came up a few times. In nucleotides, the CDR3 is TGTGCCAGCAGCCCCCGAGGGGCGGGGGGGCGGCCCTACGAGCAGTACTTC. Protein product: CASSPRGAGGRPYEQYF. This rearrangement joins TRBV4-2 to TRBJ2-7; 9 nucleotides match TRBD2. V shed 4 bases and J 2 bases; nucleotides not matched to a gene: 12. Germline CDR1 reads LGHNA; CDR2 reads YNFKEQ. CDR3 size: 17 residues.

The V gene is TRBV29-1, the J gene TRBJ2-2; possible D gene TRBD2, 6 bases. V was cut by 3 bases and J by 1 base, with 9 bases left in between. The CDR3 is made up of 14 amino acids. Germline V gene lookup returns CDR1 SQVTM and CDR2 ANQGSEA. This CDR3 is CSVDVGGNTGELFF. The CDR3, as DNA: TGCAGCGTTGATGTGGGGGGGAACACCGGGGAGCTGTTTTTT.

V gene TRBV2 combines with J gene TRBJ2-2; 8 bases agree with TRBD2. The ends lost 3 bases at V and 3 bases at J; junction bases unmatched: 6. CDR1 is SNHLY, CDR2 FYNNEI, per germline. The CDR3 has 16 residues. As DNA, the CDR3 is TGTGCCAGCAGTGATCCAGCGGGGGCCTACACCGGGGAGCTGTTTTTT. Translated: CASSDPAGAYTGELFF.

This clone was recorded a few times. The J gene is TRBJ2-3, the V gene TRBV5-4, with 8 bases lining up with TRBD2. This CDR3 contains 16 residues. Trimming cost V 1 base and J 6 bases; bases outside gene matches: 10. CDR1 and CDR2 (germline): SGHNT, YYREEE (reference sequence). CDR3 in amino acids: CASSLLSGGAVDTQYF. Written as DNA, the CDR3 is TGTGCCAGCAGCTTGTTATCCGGGGGGGCCGTGGATACGCAGTATTTT.

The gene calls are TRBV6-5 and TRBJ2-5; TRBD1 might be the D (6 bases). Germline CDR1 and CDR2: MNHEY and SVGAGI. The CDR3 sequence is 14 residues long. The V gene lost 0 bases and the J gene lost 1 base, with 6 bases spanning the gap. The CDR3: CASSYSDSQETQYF. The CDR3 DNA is TGTGCCAGCAGTTACTCGGACAGCCAAGAGACCCAGTACTTC.

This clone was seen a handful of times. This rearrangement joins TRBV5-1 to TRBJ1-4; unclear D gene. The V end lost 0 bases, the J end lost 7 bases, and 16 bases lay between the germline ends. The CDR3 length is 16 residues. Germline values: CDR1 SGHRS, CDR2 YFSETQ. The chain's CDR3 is CASSLGVEGRGEKLFF. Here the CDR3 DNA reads TGCGCCAGCAGCTTGGGTGTTGAGGGCAGAGGTGAAAAACTGTTTTTT.

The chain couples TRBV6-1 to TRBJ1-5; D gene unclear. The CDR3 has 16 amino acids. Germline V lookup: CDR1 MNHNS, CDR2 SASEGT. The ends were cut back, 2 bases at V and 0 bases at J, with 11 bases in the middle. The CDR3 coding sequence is TGTGCCAGCAGTGAATGGATGGCTGATAGCAATCAGCCCCAGCATTTT. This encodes CASSEWMADSNQPQHF.

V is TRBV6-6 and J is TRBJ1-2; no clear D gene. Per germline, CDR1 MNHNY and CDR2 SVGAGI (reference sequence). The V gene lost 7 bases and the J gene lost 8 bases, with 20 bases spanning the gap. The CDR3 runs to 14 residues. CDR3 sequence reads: CASIEVGDAEGYTF. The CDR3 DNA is TGTGCCAGCATCGAGGTTGGGGATGCTGAGGGCTACACCTTC.

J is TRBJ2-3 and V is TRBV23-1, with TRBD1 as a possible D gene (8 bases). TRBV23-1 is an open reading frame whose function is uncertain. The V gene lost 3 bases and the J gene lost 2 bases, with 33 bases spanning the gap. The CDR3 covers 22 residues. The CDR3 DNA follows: TGCGCCAGCAGTCATCCCGGGGGGCACAGGGGGTCAAAGGCCCCAACCACAGATACGCAGTATTTT. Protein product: CASSHPGGHRGSKAPTTDTQYF.

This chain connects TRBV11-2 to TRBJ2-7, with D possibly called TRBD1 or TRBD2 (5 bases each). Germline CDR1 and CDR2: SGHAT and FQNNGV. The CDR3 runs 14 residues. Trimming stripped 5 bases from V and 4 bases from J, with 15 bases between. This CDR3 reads CASSARGDLYEQYF. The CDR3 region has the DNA TGTGCCAGCAGCGCCCGTGGGGACCTTTACGAGCAGTACTTC.